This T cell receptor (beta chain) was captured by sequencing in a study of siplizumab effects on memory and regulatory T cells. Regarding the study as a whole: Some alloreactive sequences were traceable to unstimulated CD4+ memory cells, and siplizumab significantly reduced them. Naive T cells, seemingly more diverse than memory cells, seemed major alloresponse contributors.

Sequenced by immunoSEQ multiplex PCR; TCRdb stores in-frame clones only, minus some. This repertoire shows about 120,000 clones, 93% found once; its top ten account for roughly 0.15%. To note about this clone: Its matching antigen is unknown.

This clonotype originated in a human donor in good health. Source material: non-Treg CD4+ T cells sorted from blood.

The CDR3 loop reads CASSLAYNRADEKLFF. In nucleotides, the CDR3 is TGCGCCAGCAGCTTGGCCTATAACAGGGCGGATGAAAAACTGTTTTTT. This chain uses TRBV5-1 with TRBJ1-4; maybe TRBD1 (6 bases). Germline lookup yields CDR1 SGHRS and CDR2 YFSETQ. The CDR3 has 16 amino acids. V lost 0 bases and J 6 bases, leaving 15 bases between the germline ends.